These 13 T cell receptor beta chains came from one sample sequenced in a study of T-cell reconstitution after alpha-beta-depleted transplantation in children. Preparation of the TCRbeta library involved a method that used unique molecular identifiers. TCRdb reprocessed the PCR reads via MiXCR and lists one record per CDR3 protein. This table has about 500,000 distinct CDR3 sequences, about an eighth appearing once. This specimen consisted of PBMCs, mostly from graft donor cells, obtained 180 days after TCRalphabeta/CD19-depleted stem cell transplant. These receptors originate from a female patient aged 2 to 10 who had a stem cell transplant for aplastic anemia, so the T cells may come from the graft donor.

This clonotype was counted between two and nine times. The chain recombines TRBV20-1 with TRBJ2-3; the match to TRBD2 covers 8 bases. The V and J ends lost 3 bases and 1 base, in that order; junction bases with no gene match: 9. The CDR3 runs to 16 residues. Germline CDR1 reads DFQATT; CDR2 reads SNEGSKA (reference sequence). The CDR3 DNA is TGCAGTGCTAGTCACGGGGGCGGGAGGCGCACAGATACGCAGTATTTT. Its protein product is CSASHGGGRRTDTQYF.

This clonotype came up a few times. The rearrangement links TRBV7-6 to TRBJ2-5; 9 bases match TRBD2. Germline V lookup: CDR1 SGHVS, CDR2 FNYEAQ. CDR3 length equals 16 residues. V trimming: 2 bases; J trimming: 5 bases; junction bases outside the gene matches: 9. CDR3 amino acids: CASSLRGGRAGETQYF. As DNA, the CDR3 is TGTGCCAGCAGCTTACGTGGCGGGAGGGCCGGGGAGACCCAGTACTTC.

This clonotype was detected ten times or more. The chain has TRBV6-2 or TRBV6-3 and TRBJ2-7, with TRBD2 identical over 8 bases. The J segment lost 5 bases and the V segment lost 2 bases, leaving 26 bases of the junction unmatched. The CDR3 is made up of 21 amino acids. In germline, CDR1 is MNHEY, CDR2 SVGEGT. For the CDR3, the DNA is TGTGCCAGCAGTTACCCCTCACAATTAAGAGTACTAGCGGCGTTTATCGACGAGCAGTACTTC. Its protein is CASSYPSQLRVLAAFIDEQYF.

This clonotype was seen only a few times. The genes are TRBV5-1 and TRBJ2-7; TRBD1 aligns across 8 bases. This CDR3 is 17 amino acids long. Trimming at V came to 4 bases and at J to 0 bases, leaving 12 bases not matched to a gene. Per germline, CDR1 SGHRS and CDR2 YFSETQ. This CDR3 reads CASSHIRQGPYSYEQYF. CDR3 sequence (DNA): TGCGCCAGCAGCCACATCCGACAGGGGCCCTACTCCTACGAGCAGTACTTC.

This chain uses TRBV7-2 with TRBJ1-1; the D gene is possibly TRBD1 (6 bases). The CDR3 is made up of 14 amino acids. Germline V gene lookup returns CDR1 SGHTA and CDR2 FQGNSA. Trimming removed 5 bases from V and 0 bases from J, with 10 bases in between. CDR3 nucleotide sequence: TGTGCCAGCAGCCAGACAGGTTTGAACACTGAAGCTTTCTTT. Translating gives CASSQTGLNTEAFF.

This clonotype was observed a handful of times. V is TRBV19 and J is TRBJ2-7; D is perhaps TRBD1 (6 bases). The germline V gene encodes CDR1 LNHDA and CDR2 SQIVND (reference sequence). V was cut by 3 bases and J by 6 bases, with 18 bases left in between. The CDR3 length is 15 residues. CDR3 in DNA: TGTGCCAGTAGTATGATTAGGGGGAGCCGTTTCGAGCAGTACTTC. This translates into CASSMIRGSRFEQYF.

The sample holds many counts of this clonotype. The chain employs TRBV20-1 and TRBJ2-7, with D perhaps given as TRBD1 or TRBD2 (6 bases each). Germline CDR1 and CDR2: DFQATT and SNEGSKA (reference sequence). The CDR3 consists of 12 residues. In DNA form, the CDR3 reads TGCAGCTTACAGGGACTGACTTACGAGCAGTACTTC. Amino acid sequence: CSLQGLTYEQYF.

The chain recombines TRBV15 with TRBJ2-7; possible D gene TRBD2, 5 bases. The V end lost 9 bases, the J end lost 0 bases, and 15 bases lay between the germline ends. This CDR3 is 14 amino acids long. The germline V gene encodes CDR1 LNHNV and CDR2 YYDKDF (reference sequence). In DNA, the CDR3 is TGTGCCACGGCGGTTAGGACTGACTCCTACGAGCAGTACGTC. Its translation is CATAVRTDSYEQYV.

The chain has TRBV6-5 and TRBJ2-7; 9 nucleotides line up with TRBD2. The CDR3 extends over 15 amino acids. The V gene's germline CDR1 is MNHEY and CDR2 SVGAGI. After removal of 7 bases from V and 5 bases from J, the junction contained 12 bases not matched to a gene. The CDR3 DNA is TGTGCCAGCACCGCCGCGATAGCGGGAGCCAACGAGCAGTACTTC. Translation: CASTAAIAGANEQYF.

In this sample, this clonotype turned up many times. The gene calls are TRBV12-3 or TRBV12-4 and TRBJ2-7; D possibly corresponds to TRBD2 (5 bases). CDR3 size: 15 residues. The V gene lost 0 bases and the J gene lost 5 bases, with 14 bases spanning the gap. For the CDR3, the DNA is TGTGCCAGCAGTTTAGCGTTCGGGGAATCCCACGAGCAGTACGTC. This sequence encodes CASSLAFGESHEQYV.

The sample holds many counts of this clonotype. The rearrangement uses TRBV28 and TRBJ2-3; no clear D. CDR3 length: 13 residues. Between the trimmed V and J ends, which lost 9 bases and 0 bases, there was a span of 10 bases. Looked up from germline, CDR1 is MDHEN and CDR2 is SYDVKM. The DNA of the CDR3 is TGTGCCAGTACCACAGCGAGCACAGATACGCAGTATTTT. Translated: CASTTASTDTQYF.

The CDR3 bases are TGTGCCAGCAGCTCCAGACTAGCCCTCTACAATGAGCAGTTCTTC. This gives the protein CASSSRLALYNEQFF. The chain is built from TRBV11-2 and TRBJ2-1; 7 nucleotides align to TRBD2. The J segment lost 3 bases and the V segment lost 4 bases, leaving 6 bases of the junction unmatched. The CDR3 is made up of 15 amino acids. Per the germline V gene, CDR1 is SGHAT and CDR2 is FQNNGV.

V gene TRBV6-5 combines with J gene TRBJ1-2; 7 bases line up with TRBD1. The germline V gene encodes CDR1 MNHEY and CDR2 SVGAGI. There are 14 residues in the CDR3. Trimming took 1 base from V and 5 from J; bases not matched to a gene: 4. Here the CDR3 reads CASSYFGTVYGYTF. The CDR3 region has the DNA TGTGCCAGCAGTTACTTCGGGACAGTTTATGGCTACACCTTC.